This TCR beta chain was documented in a study of blood T cell repertoires in COVID-19. Turning to the study itself: From the United States, Italy and Spain came samples of acute and convalescent COVID-19. Sources were T cells, B-cell-depleted T cells, or PBMCs; the material itself was cDNA or gDNA.

Trimming left V 2 bases short and J 4 bases short, with 9 bases between. The germline V gene has CDR1 SGHAT and CDR2 FQNNGV. This CDR3 region has 13 residues. The authors' processing: It was from reference gene primer amplification that nucleated cell counts were estimated. Only in-frame clones appear in the TCRdb table, and some are missing; sequencing was by immunoSEQ multiplex PCR. V and J calls plus clone size are reproduced from that table; the DNA served to infer D and trimming. This table holds about 35,000 clones, about 87% found once. The sequence came from an elderly man with active COVID-19. This sequence joins TRBV11-2 and TRBJ2-7; no clear D. Sequencing used peripheral blood. The chain's CDR3 is CASSLLQSYEQYF. The CDR3, as DNA: TGTGCCAGCAGCTTATTACAGTCTTACGAGCAGTACTTC.